These 3 T cell receptor beta chains originate from one sample sequenced in a study of T cell changes during pregnancy in multiple sclerosis. Produced via immunoSEQ multiplex PCR; TCRdb's table is partial and in-frame only. The sample contains some 64,000 clones, 90% of which appear only once. This specimen was peripheral blood, taken in the second trimester of pregnancy. The receptors originated from a female donor in good health, enrolled as a control in a pregnancy study.

V and J are TRBV6-1 and TRBJ2-3; D may be TRBD1 (7 bases). The CDR3 runs to 16 residues. CDR1 is MNHNS and CDR2 is SASEGT in the germline V gene. V was trimmed by 3 bases and J by 4 bases, leaving 17 bases between them. This chain's CDR3 is CASSDGGGKGSDTQYF. The DNA of the CDR3 is TGTGCCAGCAGTGACGGAGGGGGCAAGGGATCAGATACGCAGTATTTT.

This clone was recorded once. The V call is TRBV11-2, the J call TRBJ2-2, with TRBD1 matching over 7 bases. This CDR3 comprises 15 residues. J was trimmed by 2 bases and V by 7 bases; bases with no gene match: 7. Germline V gene lookup returns CDR1 SGHAT and CDR2 FQNNGV. DNA of the CDR3: TGTGCCAGCACCCCCGGGACAGTAAACACCGGGGAGCTGTTTTTT. Its protein product is CASTPGTVNTGELFF.

The chain uses TRBV11-2 and TRBJ2-1, with TRBD2 matching 8 bases. This CDR3 has 15 residues. Germline V gives CDR1 SGHAT, CDR2 FQNNGV. V shed 5 bases and J 5 bases; nucleotides not matched to a gene: 8. CDR3 loop: CASSLAGTRNNEQFF. CDR3 bases: TGTGCCAGCAGCCTTGCTGGGACTAGGAACAATGAGCAGTTCTTC.